The 24 T cell receptor beta chains presented below share a single source sample, sequenced in a study of siplizumab effects on memory and regulatory T cells. Libraries were prepared by immunoSEQ multiplex PCR; TCRdb keeps only in-frame clonotypes and omits some of them. The sample carries approximately 50,000 clones, 93% recorded once. The sample was CD8+ T cells sorted from blood. The receptors here all came from a human donor in good health.

Of note for this clone: The sample contains more than one DNA sequence encoding this CDR3. This chain joins TRBV5-6 and TRBJ2-1; D gene unclear. The CDR3 extends over 12 amino acids. The germline V gene has CDR1 SGHDT and CDR2 YYEEEE. V was pared by 5 bases and J by 8 bases, with 11 bases between. The CDR3 coding sequence is TGTGCCAGCAGACCAGCCGGCTATGAGCAGTTCTTC. Encoded protein: CASRPAGYEQFF. The full variable domain, its missing parts supplied by reference TRBV5-6 and TRBJ2-1, is DAGVTQSPTHLIKTRGQQVTLRCSPKSGHDTVSWYQQALGQGPQFIFQYYEEEERQRGNFPDRFSGHQFPNYSSELNVNALLLGDSALYLCASRPAGYEQFFGPGTRLTVL.

This sequence joins TRBV19 and TRBJ1-1, with D hard to call. This CDR3 contains 14 residues. Trimming removed 8 bases at V and 2 bases at J, with 15 bases between. Per germline, CDR1 LNHDA and CDR2 SQIVND (reference sequence). The CDR3 sequence: CASSIPPGNTEAFF. The CDR3 DNA follows: TGTGCCAGTTCAATCCCCCCAGGCAACACTGAAGCTTTCTTT.

The chain couples TRBV7-9 to TRBJ1-1; the D gene is possibly TRBD1 (5 bases). This CDR3 is 15 amino acids long. The germline gives CDR1 SEHNR, CDR2 FQNEAQ (reference sequence). V was clipped by 3 bases and J by 2 bases, with 13 bases between them. Written as DNA, the CDR3 is TGTGCCAGCAGCTTCCCGGACACCCTTAACACTGAAGCTTTCTTT. It yields the protein CASSFPDTLNTEAFF. The complete variable domain, with remaining parts taken from reference TRBV7-9 and TRBJ1-1, reads DTGVSQNPRHKITKRGQNVTFRCDPISEHNRLYWYRQTLGQGPEFLTYFQNEAQLEKSRLLSDRFSAERPKGSFSTLEIQRTEQGDSAMYLCASSFPDTLNTEAFFGQGTRLTVV.

The J gene is TRBJ2-1, the V gene TRBV5-6; tentative D call: TRBD2 (6 bases). The CDR3 spans 17 residues. V lost 5 bases and J 0 bases, leaving 18 bases between the germline ends. Germline CDR1 SGHDT, CDR2 YYEEEE. The CDR3 reads CASRKDQRARSYNEQFF. The CDR3 region has the DNA TGTGCCAGCAGGAAGGACCAGCGGGCCCGCTCCTACAATGAGCAGTTCTTC. Drawing the rest from reference TRBV5-6 and TRBJ2-1, the complete variable domain is DAGVTQSPTHLIKTRGQQVTLRCSPKSGHDTVSWYQQALGQGPQFIFQYYEEEERQRGNFPDRFSGHQFPNYSSELNVNALLLGDSALYLCASRKDQRARSYNEQFFGPGTRLTVL.

The J gene is TRBJ2-7, the V gene TRBV5-4; TRBD2 matches at 10 bases. Germline CDR1 and CDR2: SGHNT and YYREEE (reference sequence). The V and J ends lost 0 bases and 6 bases, in that order; junction bases with no gene match: 6. CDR3 size: 15 residues. CDR3 in DNA: TGTGCCAGCAGCTTGGTTCTAGCGGGAGTTAGCGAGCAGTACTTC. Its protein product is CASSLVLAGVSEQYF.

CDR3 in amino acids: CASSGGEAYEQYF. The CDR3, as DNA: TGTGCCAGCAGCGGCGGGGAGGCTTACGAGCAGTACTTC. The chain uses TRBV9 and TRBJ2-7; a weak D match, TRBD2 (6 bases). Trimming cost V 3 bases and J 4 bases, with 11 bases left between them. The germline CDR1 and CDR2 sequences are SGDLS and YYNGEE. The CDR3 covers 13 residues.

J is TRBJ2-2 and V is TRBV11-3; 10 bases are shared with TRBD1. The CDR3 loop spans 16 amino acids. Trimming cost V 4 bases and J 5 bases; bases outside gene matches: 7. The germline CDR1 and CDR2 sequences are SGHNT and YENEEA. CDR3 region: CASSSTGGESTGELFF. CDR3 bases: TGTGCCAGCAGCTCGACAGGGGGCGAGTCGACCGGGGAGCTGTTTTTT.

The CDR3 here is CASSGHDRDGPDTQYF. CDR3 DNA: TGTGCCAGCAGCGGGCACGACAGGGATGGCCCAGATACGCAGTATTTT. The chain recombines TRBV9 with TRBJ2-3, with 7 bases matching TRBD1. This CDR3 region has 16 residues. Trimming at V came to 3 bases and at J to 4 bases, leaving 11 bases not matched to a gene. Germline V gene lookup returns CDR1 SGDLS and CDR2 YYNGEE.

This chain connects TRBV27 to TRBJ2-1; D call uncertain. Per germline, CDR1 MNHEY and CDR2 SMNVEV (reference sequence). The CDR3 is made up of 13 amino acids. The CDR3 sequence is CGVGPSSYNEQFF. CDR3 in DNA: TGTGGAGTCGGGCCCAGCTCCTACAATGAGCAGTTCTTC.

In nucleotides, the CDR3 is TGTGCCAGCAGGTATGGCCGGGACAGGGATAATGAGCAGTTCTTC. Its protein is CASRYGRDRDNEQFF. This sequence joins TRBV7-9 and TRBJ2-1, with 9 bases fitting TRBD1. Trimming cost V 6 bases and J 7 bases; bases outside gene matches: 10. The CDR3 is 15 residues long. Looked up from germline, CDR1 is SEHNR and CDR2 is FQNEAQ (reference sequence).

The chain joins TRBV4-1 to TRBJ2-5; D perhaps matches TRBD2 (7 bases). V was cut by 0 bases and J by 5 bases, with 10 bases left in between. Looked up from germline, CDR1 is MGHRA and CDR2 is YSYEKL. The length of the CDR3 is 14 residues. The DNA of the CDR3 is TGCGCCAGCAGCCAAGAGGGGAGGGGGGAGACCCAGTACTTC. It codes for CASSQEGRGETQYF.

The chain uses TRBV7-6 and TRBJ2-2; 9 bases are shared with TRBD2. The trim removed 1 base at V and 6 bases at J, leaving 9 bases unmatched. CDR1 SGHVS and CDR2 FNYEAQ come from the germline V gene. The CDR3 loop spans 17 amino acids. The CDR3 nucleotides are TGTGCCAGCAGCTTAGTCCCCCTAGCGGGAAGGGCCGGGGAGCTGTTTTTT. Translating gives CASSLVPLAGRAGELFF.

At least ten counts were recorded for this clone. The chain recombines TRBV5-6 with TRBJ1-2; unclear D gene. Germline V CDR1 and CDR2: SGHDT, YYEEEE. The CDR3 sequence is 14 residues long. V was trimmed by 2 bases and J by 8 bases, leaving 16 bases between them. The CDR3 sequence is CASSFFAGLEGYTF. Here the CDR3 DNA reads TGTGCCAGCAGCTTCTTTGCAGGATTGGAAGGCTACACCTTC.

The rearrangement joins TRBV5-1 to TRBJ1-6; D may be TRBD1 (6 bases). CDR3 length: 15 residues. Deletions cut 0 bases from V and 7 bases from J, with 11 bases between. Germline V gene sequence: CDR1 SGHRS, CDR2 YFSETQ. The CDR3 here is CASSLGTAKNSPLHF. CDR3 DNA: TGCGCCAGCAGCTTGGGGACAGCCAAGAATTCACCCCTCCACTTT.

In its sample, this clone was seen once. The rearrangement uses TRBV28 and TRBJ2-5, with no clear D. The CDR3 covers 12 residues. Trimming took off 6 bases at V and 7 bases at J, with 12 bases between the two ends. Germline V CDR1 and CDR2: MDHEN, SYDVKM. The CDR3 protein is CASSLTYVTQYF. In DNA form, the CDR3 reads TGTGCCAGCAGCCTCACTTATGTGACCCAGTACTTC.

This chain connects TRBV10-1 to TRBJ2-1; weak D call: TRBD2 (6 bases). The CDR3 loop spans 13 amino acids. Germline CDR1 is WNHNN and CDR2 is SYGVQD (reference sequence). V lost 4 bases and J 8 bases, leaving 12 bases between the germline ends. CDR3 amino acids: CASSARLVDEQFF. In DNA form, the CDR3 reads TGCGCCAGCAGTGCGAGACTAGTGGATGAGCAGTTCTTC.

The rearrangement links TRBV10-3 to TRBJ1-5; D is uncertain. This CDR3 is 16 amino acids long. Between the trimmed V and J ends, which lost 3 bases and 4 bases, there was a span of 16 bases. Germline values: CDR1 ENHRY, CDR2 SYGVKD. Written as DNA, the CDR3 is TGTGCCATCAGTGACCCACGGGCAGGTGGAAATCAGCCCCAGCATTTT. Its translation: CAISDPRAGGNQPQHF.

The rearrangement joins TRBV6-5 to TRBJ2-3; tentatively, D is TRBD1 or TRBD2 (6 bases each). Trimming left V 3 bases short and J 3 bases short, with 16 bases between. This CDR3 contains 16 residues. The germline CDR1 and CDR2 sequences are MNHEY and SVGAGI. This CDR3 reads CASSYDWGANTDTQYF. The CDR3 region has the DNA TGTGCCAGCAGTTATGATTGGGGGGCAAATACAGATACGCAGTATTTT.

The J gene is TRBJ2-3, the V gene TRBV6-1; D is unresolved. Germline V lookup: CDR1 MNHNS, CDR2 SASEGT. The CDR3 sequence is 15 residues long. V lost 4 bases and J 2 bases, leaving 13 bases between the germline ends. The CDR3 loop is CASSVQVKFTDTQYF. DNA for the CDR3: TGTGCCAGCAGTGTCCAGGTTAAATTCACAGATACGCAGTATTTT.

This clone was seen a handful of times. The chain is built from TRBV15 and TRBJ1-5, with D possibly matching TRBD1 (5 bases). The germline CDR1 and CDR2 sequences are LNHNV and YYDKDF (reference sequence). This CDR3 is built from 14 residues. Trimming stripped 5 bases from V and 0 bases from J, with 8 bases between. For the CDR3, the DNA is TGTGCCACCAGCCCTGACAGTAGCAATCAGCCCCAGCATTTT. As protein: CATSPDSSNQPQHF.

J is TRBJ2-7 and V is TRBV6-5; 8 bases line up with TRBD1. Germline CDR1 and CDR2: MNHEY and SVGAGI. Trimming at V came to 6 bases and at J to 2 bases, leaving 9 bases not matched to a gene. The CDR3 is made up of 15 amino acids. CDR3 sequence: CASSPGGPRTYEQYF. CDR3 nucleotide sequence: TGTGCCAGCAGCCCAGGGGGCCCTCGGACCTACGAGCAGTACTTC.

This clone was observed a few times. The identical CDR3 is also encoded by other nucleotide sequences in the sample. V usage is TRBV15 and J usage is TRBJ2-2; 13 nucleotides align to TRBD2. The CDR3 has 18 residues. V dropped 4 bases and J dropped 7; count of bases not matched to a gene: 12. The germline gives CDR1 LNHNV, CDR2 YYDKDF (reference sequence). CDR3: CATSKTGTSGEGHGELFF. The CDR3 nucleotides read TGTGCCACCAGCAAAACCGGGACTAGCGGGGAGGGTCACGGGGAGCTGTTTTTT.

This chain connects TRBV19 to TRBJ1-5, with D hard to call. With 2 bases removed from V and 0 bases from J, the gap between germline ends came to 17 bases. Germline CDR1 LNHDA, CDR2 SQIVND (reference sequence). This CDR3 spans 18 amino acids. The CDR3 bases are TGTGCCAGTAGTATATCTTTTTTTTGGGCCGATAGCAATCAGCCCCAGCATTTT. Its translation: CASSISFFWADSNQPQHF. The full variable domain, its missing parts supplied by reference TRBV19 and TRBJ1-5, is DGGITQSPKYLFRKEGQNVTLSCEQNLNHDAMYWYRQDPGQGLRLIYYSQIVNDFQKGDIAEGYSVSREKKESFPLTVTSAQKNPTAFYLCASSISFFWADSNQPQHFGDGTRLSIL.

CDR3 nucleotide sequence: TGTGCCAGCCGAGGGAGACCCAACTATGGCTACACCTTC. Its translation is CASRGRPNYGYTF. The chain links TRBV27 to TRBJ1-2; no reliable D call. Germline CDR1 is MNHEY and CDR2 is SMNVEV (reference sequence). The CDR3 is 13 amino acids. Trimming took off 8 bases at V and 2 bases at J, with 12 bases between the two ends.